The source of this TCR beta chain is a study of CD8 T cells in ankylosing spondylitis. General study points: A TCR beta motif of eight highly homologous variants appeared characteristic of ankylosing spondylitis blood.

Each CDR3 protein gets one entry after TCRdb re-called the 5' RACE reads with MiXCR. Of a few hundred thousand distinct CDR3 sequences listed, approximately 7.4% were seen once; the top ten hold over 12%. As regards this clonotype: Its matching antigen is unknown.

Sequencing was carried out using blood, either unsorted or a sorted T cell fraction (not recorded which). The sequence was obtained from a male donor with ankylosing spondylitis.

CDR3 bases: TGTGCCAGCTCACCGCGGGACCGGGGAAAATTTCAGACCCAGTACTTC. It codes for CASSPRDRGKFQTQYF. The chain combines TRBV18 with TRBJ2-5; possibly TRBD2 for D (6 bases). Trimming cost V 3 bases and J 6 bases, with 20 bases left between them. Germline V gene data show CDR1 as KGHSH and CDR2 as LQKENI. The CDR3 runs to 16 residues.